This is a list of T cell receptor beta chains from one sample in a study of spatial heterogeneity in lung cancer. TCRdb called the 5' RACE reads again in MiXCR, with one record for every CDR3 protein. Of more than 65,000 distinct CDR3 sequences in the sample, roughly 8% were seen once. The source was PBMCs, collected at surgery. These receptor sequences come from a male donor with early-stage non-small cell lung cancer. Both conserved end residues are part of each CDR3. A D gene is named only where the DNA matches it firmly. The listing skips clone size in some rows; elsewhere it reads once, few, many or a size class.

j_call v_call d_call clone_size cdr3_nt cdr3_aa
TRBJ1-5 TRBV7-9 NA few TGTGCCAGCCAGGCGGGTTTCAATCAGCCCCAGCATTTT CASQAGFNQPQHF
TRBJ2-1 TRBV29-1 NA many TGCAGCTGCCTTAGCGCGGCCCGTGGCAGTGAGCAGTTCTTC CSCLSAARGSEQFF
TRBJ2-1 TRBV6-5 NA many TGTGCCAGCAGGGGCCGGGACTACAATGAGCAGTTCTTC CASRGRDYNEQFF
TRBJ2-3 TRBV3-1 NA many TGTGCCAGCAGCCTACGGAGGCACACAGATACGCAGTATTTT CASSLRRHTDTQYF
TRBJ2-3 TRBV12-3/TRBV12-4 NA many TGTGCCAGCAGTTTGAGACAACCAGATACGCAGTATTTT CASSLRQPDTQYF
TRBJ1-1 TRBV5-1 NA NA TGCGCCAGCAGCTTCAGCACGGGACCGGGGACTGAAGCTTTCTTT CASSFSTGPGTEAFF
TRBJ2-7 TRBV7-6 NA NA TGTGCCAGCAGCTTCCGGGATACTCGGGAGCAGTACTTC CASSFRDTREQYF
TRBJ1-1 TRBV6-5 NA NA TGTGCCAGCAAAAACAGGCGAGGGGCTACTGAAGCTTTCTTT CASKNRRGATEAFF
TRBJ2-3 TRBV20-1 NA many TGCAGTGCTCAGGGCCCCACAGATACGCAGTATTTT CSAQGPTDTQYF
TRBJ2-5 TRBV27 NA NA TGTGCCAGCAGTTTATACGGCCAAGAGACCCAGTACTTC CASSLYGQETQYF
TRBJ2-2 TRBV4-2 TRBD2 few TGTGCCAGCAGCCAGTCACTAGCGGGAGGCGACACCGGGGAGCTGTTTTTT CASSQSLAGGDTGELFF
TRBJ1-1 TRBV6-5 NA few TGTGCCAGCAGTTACCAGGGTGGCACTGAAGCTTTCTTT CASSYQGGTEAFF
TRBJ1-2 TRBV12-3/TRBV12-4 NA few TGTGCCAGCAGGCGAGCAGGGATTCAGTATGCGGACACCTTC CASRRAGIQYADTF
TRBJ2-1 TRBV7-2 NA NA TGTGCCAGCAGCTTAAGCACTTCCAATGAGCAGTTCTTC CASSLSTSNEQFF
TRBJ2-3 TRBV3-1 NA many TGTGCCAGCAGCCACTTCACAGATACGCAGTATTTT CASSHFTDTQYF
TRBJ2-1 TRBV20-1 TRBD2 NA TGCAGTGCTTTCCCACAGGTAGAAAGCGGGGTCTACAATGAGCAGTTCTTC CSAFPQVESGVYNEQFF
TRBJ1-1 TRBV12-3/TRBV12-4 NA few TGTGCCAGCAGTTTTCGGGCGAACACTGAAGCTTTCTTT CASSFRANTEAFF
TRBJ2-7 TRBV14 NA NA TGTGCCAGCAGCCCCGCCCCCCAGGGCGAGCAGTACTTC CASSPAPQGEQYF